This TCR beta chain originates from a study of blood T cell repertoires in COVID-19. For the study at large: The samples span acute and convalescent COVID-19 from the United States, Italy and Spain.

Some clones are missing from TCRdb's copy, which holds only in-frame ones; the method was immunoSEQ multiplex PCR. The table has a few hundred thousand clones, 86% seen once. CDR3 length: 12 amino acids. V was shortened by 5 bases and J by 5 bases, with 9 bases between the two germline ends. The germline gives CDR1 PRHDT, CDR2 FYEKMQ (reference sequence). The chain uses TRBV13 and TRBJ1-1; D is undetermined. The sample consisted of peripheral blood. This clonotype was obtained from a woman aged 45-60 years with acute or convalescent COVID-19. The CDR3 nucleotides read TGTGCCAGCAGCCTCCGGTGGACTGAAGCTTTCTTT. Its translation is CASSLRWTEAFF. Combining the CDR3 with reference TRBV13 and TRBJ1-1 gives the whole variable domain AAGVIQSPRHLIKEKRETATLKCYPIPRHDTVYWYQQGPGQDPQFLISFYEKMQSDKGSIPDRFSAQQFSDYHSELNMSSLELGDSALYFCASSLRWTEAFFGQGTRLTVV.